These 22 T cell receptor beta chains share one sample of origin, sequenced in a study of shared clonotypes between healthy human individuals. The naive CD8 subset, CD45RO-negative cells positively selected for CCR7, excluded terminally differentiated effector memory CD45RA+ cells. The protocol was immunoSEQ multiplex PCR, while the TCRdb copy is restricted to in-frame clones and leaves out a portion. The sample contains 550,000 to 750,000 clones, roughly nine tenths of which appear only once. Sequenced: naive CD8+ T cells sorted from blood. The receptors derive from a man aged 30-40 years in good health.

This rearrangement joins TRBV27 to TRBJ1-1; 9 nucleotides line up with TRBD1. The V and J ends lost 9 bases and 7 bases, in that order; junction bases with no gene match: 9. Germline CDR1 reads MNHEY; CDR2 reads SMNVEV (reference sequence). The CDR3 runs 13 residues. CDR3 bases: TGTGCCAGTACCGGGACAGGGTACGGTGAAGCTTTCTTT. This translates into CASTGTGYGEAFF.

This rearrangement joins TRBV7-2 to TRBJ2-7; no definite D call. V gave up 2 bases and J gave up 6 bases, with 11 bases separating them. The CDR3 runs 13 residues. Germline-derived CDR1 and CDR2 are SGHTA and FQGNSA. CDR3 residues: CASSLMISSEQYF. CDR3 sequence (DNA): TGTGCCAGCAGCTTAATGATTAGCAGCGAGCAGTACTTC.

The V gene is TRBV27, the J gene TRBJ2-1; 7 nucleotides align to TRBD2. Trimming removed 5 bases from V and 2 bases from J; junction bases left unmatched: 9. Per the germline V gene, CDR1 is MNHEY and CDR2 is SMNVEV (reference sequence). CDR3 length: 16 residues. The CDR3 here is CASSPHWDYPYNEQFF. CDR3 nucleotides: TGTGCCAGCAGTCCACACTGGGACTACCCCTACAATGAGCAGTTCTTC.

The chain has TRBV5-8 and TRBJ2-1; D may correspond to TRBD1 or TRBD2 (5 bases each). The CDR3 contains 15 residues. CDR1 is SGHTS and CDR2 is YDEGEE in the germline V gene. The ends were cut back, 4 bases at V and 5 bases at J, with 16 bases in the middle. In DNA form, the CDR3 reads TGTGCCAGCAGCCCAGGGAATTCCGGGGACAATGAGCAGTTCTTC. Amino acids: CASSPGNSGDNEQFF.

The chain combines TRBV11-2 with TRBJ2-1, with TRBD2 matching over 10 bases. The V and J ends lost 5 bases and 5 bases, in that order; junction bases with no gene match: 6. This CDR3 region has 15 residues. CDR1 is SGHAT, CDR2 FQNNGV, per germline. The CDR3 spells CASSRGLARHNEQFF. CDR3 nucleotide sequence: TGTGCCAGCAGCCGGGGACTAGCGAGACACAATGAGCAGTTCTTC.

The CDR3 nucleotides are TGTGCCAGTAGTATAAATACGGGCGGGTACCAAGAGACCCAGTACTTC. This encodes CASSINTGGYQETQYF. This chain links TRBV19 with TRBJ2-5, with a weak D call TRBD2 (5 bases). Germline CDR1 and CDR2: LNHDA and SQIVND (reference sequence). The CDR3 is made up of 16 amino acids. Trimming pared 2 bases from V and 0 bases from J, leaving 13 bases between. Full variable domain (missing parts from reference TRBV19 and TRBJ2-5): DGGITQSPKYLFRKEGQNVTLSCEQNLNHDAMYWYRQDPGQGLRLIYYSQIVNDFQKGDIAEGYSVSREKKESFPLTVTSAQKNPTAFYLCASSINTGGYQETQYFGPGTRLLVL.

This sequence joins TRBV5-5 and TRBJ2-1, with D unclear. The CDR3 length is 15 residues. V lost 4 bases and J lost 0, with 11 bases in between. Per the germline V gene, CDR1 is SGHKS and CDR2 is YYEKEE (reference sequence). CDR3 sequence reads: CASSTQASSYNEQFF. The CDR3 DNA reads TGTGCCAGCAGCACCCAGGCTAGCTCCTACAATGAGCAGTTCTTC. The full variable domain, its missing parts supplied by reference TRBV5-5 and TRBJ2-1, is DAGVTQSPTHLIKTRGQQVTLRCSPISGHKSVSWYQQVLGQGPQFIFQYYEKEERGRGNFPDRFSARQFPNYSSELNVNALLLGDSALYLCASSTQASSYNEQFFGPGTRLTVL.

J is TRBJ1-2 and V is TRBV27, with D tentatively TRBD1 (6 bases). CDR1 is MNHEY, CDR2 SMNVEV, per germline (reference sequence). Trimming cost V 4 bases and J 0 bases, with 15 bases left between them. The CDR3 length is 16 residues. DNA for the CDR3: TGTGCCAGCAGTTCCCGATCAGGGGAAGCTAACTATGGCTACACCTTC. Amino acid sequence: CASSSRSGEANYGYTF.

The rearrangement joins TRBV9 to TRBJ2-1; D is ambiguous. The CDR3 loop spans 18 amino acids. Germline-derived CDR1 and CDR2 are SGDLS and YYNGEE. Deletions cut 1 base from V and 0 bases from J, with 17 bases between. The CDR3 DNA reads as TGTGCCAGCAGCGTAATCCGTAGAGACTCTTACTCCTACAATGAGCAGTTCTTC. It specifies CASSVIRRDSYSYNEQFF.

V and J are TRBV2 and TRBJ1-2; D may be TRBD1 (5 bases). CDR1 is SNHLY and CDR2 is FYNNEI in the germline V gene. The CDR3 is made up of 12 amino acids. The V gene lost 6 bases and the J gene lost 5 bases, with 10 bases spanning the gap. The CDR3 loop reads CASRTTDYGYTF. CDR3 DNA: TGTGCCAGCAGGACGACAGATTATGGCTACACCTTC. The full variable domain, in which reference TRBV2 and TRBJ1-2 provide the parts outside the CDR3, is EPEVTQTPSHQVTQMGQEVILRCVPISNHLYFYWYRQILGQKVEFLVSFYNNEISEKSEIFDDQFSVERPDGSNFTLKIRSTKLEDSAMYFCASRTTDYGYTFGSGTRLTVV.

The gene calls are TRBV27 and TRBJ2-7; D is ambiguous. CDR1 is MNHEY, CDR2 SMNVEV, per germline (reference sequence). The CDR3 has 11 residues. V dropped 7 bases and J dropped 4 bases, with 8 bases sitting between them. The CDR3 DNA sequence: TGTGCCAGCATCGGAACATACGAGCAGTACTTC. It encodes CASIGTYEQYF.

The CDR3 DNA reads as TGTGCCAGCAGCGTAGAAGGGGGGATAGGGTACGAGCAGTACTTC. Its protein is CASSVEGGIGYEQYF. The rearrangement uses TRBV9 and TRBJ2-7; D is tentatively TRBD1 or TRBD2 (6 bases each). Trimming removed 0 bases from V and 4 bases from J, with 14 bases in between. The CDR3 runs to 15 residues. Germline V gives CDR1 SGDLS, CDR2 YYNGEE.

The chain links TRBV7-6 to TRBJ2-7, with 7 bases identical to TRBD1. The length of the CDR3 is 16 residues. Germline CDR1 is SGHVS and CDR2 is FNYEAQ. V was clipped by 2 bases and J by 1 base; unmatched bases: 8. CDR3 amino acids: CASSLLTGESSYEQYF. Written as DNA, the CDR3 is TGTGCCAGCAGCTTACTTACAGGGGAATCATCCTACGAGCAGTACTTC.

This rearrangement joins TRBV9 to TRBJ1-1; perhaps TRBD1 as D (5 bases). V shed 4 bases and J shed 4 bases, with 11 bases lying between them. The CDR3 has 13 amino acids. Germline V gene sequence: CDR1 SGDLS, CDR2 YYNGEE. Here the CDR3 DNA reads TGTGCCAGCAGCCCCAGCGGGGGCACTGAAGCTTTCTTT. This encodes CASSPSGGTEAFF.

The chain carries TRBV27 and TRBJ2-1, with D perhaps matching TRBD1 or TRBD2 (5 bases each). The CDR3 length is 11 residues. Germline V gene sequence: CDR1 MNHEY, CDR2 SMNVEV (reference sequence). V lost 8 bases and J lost 7, with 9 bases in between. CDR3 protein: CASGDGNEQFF. In DNA form, the CDR3 reads TGTGCCAGCGGGGACGGGAATGAGCAGTTCTTC.

The chain uses TRBV2 and TRBJ2-7; 7 bases align to TRBD1. In germline, CDR1 is SNHLY, CDR2 FYNNEI. The CDR3 sequence is 13 residues long. The trim removed 8 bases at V and 2 bases at J, leaving 6 bases unmatched. In nucleotides, the CDR3 is TGTGCCAGCGGGGACAGAGGGACCTACGAGCAGTACTTC. Amino acid sequence: CASGDRGTYEQYF.

J is TRBJ2-3 and V is TRBV4-3; perhaps TRBD2 as D (5 bases). V lost 1 base and J 1 base, leaving 15 bases between the germline ends. This CDR3 has 17 residues. Germline V gene sequence: CDR1 LGHNA, CDR2 YSLEER. CDR3 amino acids: CASSQVGGSGRTDTQYF. CDR3 nucleotide sequence: TGCGCCAGCAGCCAAGTCGGAGGCTCCGGGCGCACAGATACGCAGTATTTT.

This chain uses TRBV25-1 with TRBJ2-5, with D unresolved. The CDR3 consists of 13 residues. Trimming took off 3 bases at V and 4 bases at J, with 9 bases between the two ends. Germline values: CDR1 MGHDK, CDR2 SYGVNS. CDR3 sequence: CASSETARETQYF. CDR3 sequence (DNA): TGTGCCAGCAGTGAGACTGCCCGAGAGACCCAGTACTTC.

CDR3 amino acids: CASSQDLDRAGRDVFF. CDR3 coding DNA: TGTGCCAGCAGCCAAGACTTAGACAGGGCCGGGAGAGATGTTTTCTTT. The chain combines TRBV14 with TRBJ1-1; 7 nucleotides line up with TRBD1. The CDR3 consists of 16 residues. The V gene's germline CDR1 is SGHDN and CDR2 FVKESK. J was trimmed by 13 bases and V by 0 bases; bases with no gene match: 17.

V is TRBV13 and J is TRBJ2-7; 7 nucleotides agree with TRBD2. V shed 5 bases, J shed 6 bases, and the junction held 7 bases outside the gene matches. The CDR3 contains 13 residues. Germline V lookup: CDR1 PRHDT, CDR2 FYEKMQ (reference sequence). DNA for the CDR3: TGTGCCAGCAGCCCCAGGACTAGTTTCGAGCAGTACTTC. Translated: CASSPRTSFEQYF.

CDR3 in DNA: TGTGCCAGCAGCTTAGCCTCTAGCGGGAGAATCAACAATGAGCAGTTCTTC. Translated: CASSLASSGRINNEQFF. The gene calls are TRBV7-9 and TRBJ2-1; 10 bases line up with TRBD2. This CDR3 has 17 amino acids. Trimming cost V 0 bases and J 5 bases; bases outside gene matches: 7. Germline assignment: CDR1 SEHNR and CDR2 FQNEAQ (reference sequence).

The rearrangement links TRBV13 to TRBJ2-3; 10 bases match TRBD2. Germline CDR1 is PRHDT and CDR2 is FYEKMQ (reference sequence). Losses at the gene ends were 5 bases for V and 6 bases for J; bases not matched to a gene: 14. This CDR3 comprises 17 residues. The CDR3 here is CASSRPVGAGGGDTQYF. CDR3 nucleotide sequence: TGTGCCAGCAGCCGCCCCGTGGGAGCGGGAGGGGGCGATACGCAGTATTTT.